This TCR beta chain was found in a study of cytomegalovirus exposure and HLA in healthy donors (dated by TCRdb to the late 2010s). At the level of the whole study: According to an earlier analysis of several hundred of the donors, some 180 million T cells yielded approximately 120 million unique TCR beta sequences and 276 Gb of sequence data. The later analysis used no new phenotypic data to find candidate immune exposures, relying instead on TCR beta sequences and their occurrence across donors. All discovery cohort repertoires had been generated on a single sequencing platform. The T cell repertoires of around 670 subjects were profiled by immunosequencing and related to cytomegalovirus serostatus. To decide whether each TCR beta V gene segment behaved as functional or pseudogenic, an earlier analysis of some 600 of the donors relied on high-throughput TCR beta sequencing. The number of donors typed differed by locus, with 629-630 for A, B, C, DRB1 and DQB1, 522 for DQA1, over 600 for DPA1, and roughly 450 for DPB1. The aim of the study was to test whether cataloging public T cell receptors could identify signatures of past pathogen exposure. Across some 400 genotyped donors of the cohort, an average of about 200,000 unique TCR beta nucleotide sequences per donor were sequenced, and roughly 17% of those sequences were non-productive. HLA typing included class I and class II loci at four-digit resolution. Genome-wide SNP genotypes for about 65% of the roughly 670 donors were used in a later genetic analysis, which treated that subset as a discovery cohort. The study combined high-throughput TCR immunosequencing, statistical association of individual TCRs with disease status, and machine learning to predict cytomegalovirus infection status. Approximately 310 gigabases of sequencing data and approximately 84 million unique TCR sequences were included in an early release covering several hundred HLA-typed donors. To study patterns of TCR occurrence, a later analysis re-analyzed previously published TCR beta repertoires from 666 donors and added high-resolution HLA genotyping. A handful of DR-DQ haplotypes were handled as single units for association and clustering because linkage in the cohort was strong. Donor age, sex, ethnicity and CMV serostatus were collected together with the repertoire data. Of the roughly 430 genotyped donors, approximately 80% fell in the genetic ancestry cluster associated with self-reported Caucasian donors. A separate validation cohort of 100 to 150 different subjects was used in addition to the approximately 640-subject first cohort. The full study reports these points: Because some donors lacked HLA typing at each locus, the association tests relied only on the typed subset. While some public TCRs were present in many individuals, most TCR sequences turned up only very rarely across donors. In a later genetic analysis, a missense DCLRE1C variant was associated with V-gene and J-gene trimming of TCR beta chains, and the association was replicated in an independent cohort. In the study, approximately 160 TCR beta chains were listed as associated with cytomegalovirus. An earlier analysis of approximately 600 of the donors showed that most TCR beta V segments appeared in productive rearrangements either about 90% or about 30% of the time, which broadly matched IMGT annotations. In a later analysis, HLA-associated TCR beta chains were found to be more clonally expanded and to have lower generation probabilities than equally common non-associated chains. The authors suggested that the approach could potentially be extended to other disease states and immunological phenotypes. In a later genetic analysis, fewer N-insertions in productive TCRs were reported among donors in an Asian-associated ancestry cluster than the roughly 700-donor mean. In a later analysis, some 17,000 TCR beta sequences were associated with specific HLA alleles at a false discovery rate of 0.05. Immune exposure information for the cohort was limited to CMV serostatus. Some IMGT-functional V segments, including TRBV6-2 and TRBV6-3, could not be distinguished by the 87-base-pair reads and were therefore excluded. A group of highly shared sequence variants was considered likely to be a technical artifact of the sequencing pipeline. In a later analysis, the rate of TCR association differed among HLA loci, with DRB1 alleles having the most associated TCRs and HLA-C alleles having the fewest. Most CMV-associated TCR beta chains appeared to be HLA-restricted in a later analysis, and the HLA associations seemed to be driven largely by CMV exposure. A further reported finding was that TCR beta sequences accurately predicted the HLA-A and HLA-B alleles for most subjects in the first cohort. The presence/absence analyses assumed that sequencing depth was roughly uniform across donors, and that assumption may not be true. Linkage disequilibrium might explain the correlated functional status among segregating V segments, but an unknown experimental factor could not be excluded. In vitro tests confirmed that a few of the cytomegalovirus-associated TCR beta chains recognize cytomegalovirus antigens. A later analysis reported that several top co-occurrence clusters appeared linked to parvovirus B19, influenza, CMV and Epstein-Barr virus. Strong co-occurrence of HLA alleles, especially DR and DQ, made assigning TCR associations to individual alleles difficult. This cohort had only TCR beta chains sequenced, and the lack of alpha or paired-chain data limited which features could be detected. Because counts were too low, around 17 rarely observed V segments, including chromosome 9 orphons, were left out of the earlier analysis of about 620 of the donors. The classifier was reported to diagnose cytomegalovirus status with high specificity and sensitivity in both the original cohort and the validation cohort.

The protocol used for the library was the immunoSEQ multiplex PCR assay. For the multiplex PCR, a mixture combining 60 forward primers for TCR Vbeta segments and 13 reverse primers for TCR Jbeta segments was used. The CDR3 region of rearranged TCR beta genes was amplified from genomic DNA with a multiplex PCR assay. The Illumina HiSeq System was used to sequence the amplified TCR beta libraries as 87-base-pair reads. Per the authors' processing: Across the roughly 700 repertoires, a later analysis counted 80 million or so unique TCR beta chains, roughly 11 million of which were shared by at least two donors. To remove PCR and sequencing errors, raw reads were error-corrected and collapsed into unique sequences using a nearest-neighbor algorithm that merged closely related sequences. CDR3 sequences were aligned to IMGT reference sequences to assign V, D and J gene segments. Each retained sequence needed at least a six-nucleotide match to both a V gene segment and a J gene segment. A rearrangement counted as productive if the CDR3 had no stop codons and remained in frame with V and J, and every other rearrangement counted as non-productive. Following IMGT convention, CDR3 was defined as the stretch from the second conserved V-encoded cysteine to the conserved J-encoded phenylalanine. Sequences without an unambiguous match to a single V gene segment were excluded from the earlier analysis of approximately 600 of the donors. In an earlier analysis of a few hundred of the donors, V segments were called functional above 56.7% productive rearrangements and were called segregating when the between-donor standard deviation exceeded 5%. A statistical classification framework was built for diagnosing cytomegalovirus status from the catalog of TCR beta chain sequences. In a later analysis, V and J genes were assigned by comparing TCR nucleotide sequences against IMGT/GENE-DB human TR gene sequences. Using the TCRdist pipeline, a later analysis assigned CDR3 sequences along with most-parsimonious VDJ recombination scenarios. In a later analysis, each TCR beta chain was defined by its CDR3 amino acid sequence together with its V-gene family, and reads without a unique V-gene family were excluded. To address suspected cross-contamination and a sequencing artifact, a later analysis removed 550 to 750 highly shared, low-generation-probability nucleotide sequences. In a later analysis, a clonal expansion index for each public chain was calculated from normalized within-repertoire ranks of inferred template counts. Generation probabilities in a later analysis came from a VDJ recombination model fitted to out-of-frame rearrangements, and those results were checked against IGoR. A later analysis scored TCR-TCR, TCR-HLA and TCR-CMV co-occurrence with hypergeometric tests, applying a repertoire-size bias correction to TCR pairs. To estimate false discovery rates, a later analysis permuted the HLA or CMV assignments 20 times. A later analysis grouped co-occurring TCRs with DBSCAN, adding TCRdist sequence similarity when clustering within HLA-allele-positive subsets. Repertoires with fewer than 30,000 or more than 120,000 public chains, plus five repertoires with anomalous nucleotide sharing, were excluded from co-occurrence clustering. TCRdb took over this immuneACCESS table, retaining in-frame rearrangements with V and J assigned. Such tables are incomplete; in checked studies, under half of the missing clones stem from an unresolved V gene, and the remainder is unexplained. V and J calls and clone size are copied from that table; D and trimming were computed from the DNA. The table for this sample shows 150,000 or so clones. Of the sample, under 2.5% is held by the ten largest clones.

From cysteine to phenylalanine, the CDR3 is 15 amino acids long. This entry keeps only the CDR3 DNA: 45 bases, framed from base 1. Looking up the germline V gene (reference sequence) yields CDR1 SEHNR and CDR2 FQNEAQ. V and J lose 3 bases and 6 bases, and a span of 17 bases separates them. The cohort was made up of under 800 healthy bone marrow donors. Cohort members were all nominally healthy when sampled, although unrecorded immune exposures were likely present. The donor tested CMV seronegative and was one of the 352 seronegative cohort members. A peripheral blood sample was provided by each donor, and peripheral blood mononuclear cells were used for TCR beta sequencing. Genomic DNA extraction from the blood cell samples was performed with the Qiagen DNeasy Blood Extraction Kit. As for this clone: The specificity of this receptor is unknown.

This TCR was recovered from a man aged 25-45 years in good health and CMV-seronegative. The sequenced material came from PBMCs. The V gene is TRBV7-9 and the J gene is TRBJ1-1; TRBD1 is perhaps the D gene, given 5 matching bases. The CDR3 region: CASSFPGLPLAEAFF. The sequence in DNA is TGTGCCAGCAGCTTCCCGGGACTCCCCTTGGCTGAAGCTTTCTTT.